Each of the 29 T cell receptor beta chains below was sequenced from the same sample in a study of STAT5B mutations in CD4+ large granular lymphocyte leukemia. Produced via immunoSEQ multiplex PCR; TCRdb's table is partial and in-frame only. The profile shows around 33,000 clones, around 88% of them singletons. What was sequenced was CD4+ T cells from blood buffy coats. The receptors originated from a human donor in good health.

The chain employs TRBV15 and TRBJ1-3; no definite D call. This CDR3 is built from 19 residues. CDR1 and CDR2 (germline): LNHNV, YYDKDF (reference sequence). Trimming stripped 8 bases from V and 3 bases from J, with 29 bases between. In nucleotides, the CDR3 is TGTGCCACCTCCAAGCTCCGTCTCCCCCCTGGGGATGATGGAAACACCATATATTTT. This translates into CATSKLRLPPGDDGNTIYF.

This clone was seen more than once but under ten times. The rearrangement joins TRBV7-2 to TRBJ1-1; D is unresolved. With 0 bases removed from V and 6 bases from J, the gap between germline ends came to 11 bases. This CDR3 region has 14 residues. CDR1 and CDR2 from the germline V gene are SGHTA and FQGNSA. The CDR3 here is CASSLASSGPEAFF. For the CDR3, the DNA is TGTGCCAGCAGCTTAGCGTCATCTGGACCTGAAGCTTTCTTT.

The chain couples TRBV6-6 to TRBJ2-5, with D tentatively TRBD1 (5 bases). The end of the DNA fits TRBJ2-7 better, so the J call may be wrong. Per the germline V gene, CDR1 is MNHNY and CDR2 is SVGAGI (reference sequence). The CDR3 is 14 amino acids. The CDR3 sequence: CASSYEGAAYEQYF. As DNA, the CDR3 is TGTGCCAGCAGTTACGAAGGGGCGGCCTACGAGCAGTACTTC.

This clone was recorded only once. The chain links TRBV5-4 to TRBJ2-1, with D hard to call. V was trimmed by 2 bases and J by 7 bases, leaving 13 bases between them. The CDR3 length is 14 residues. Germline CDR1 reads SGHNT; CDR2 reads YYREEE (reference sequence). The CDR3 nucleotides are TGTGCCAGCAGCTTCCAAACTCTGGGGAATGAGCAGTTCTTC. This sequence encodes CASSFQTLGNEQFF. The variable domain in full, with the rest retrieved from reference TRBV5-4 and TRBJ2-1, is ETGVTQSPTHLIKTRGQQVTLRCSSQSGHNTVSWYQQALGQGPQFIFQYYREEENGRGNFPPRFSGLQFPNYSSELNVNALELDDSALYLCASSFQTLGNEQFFGPGTRLTVL.

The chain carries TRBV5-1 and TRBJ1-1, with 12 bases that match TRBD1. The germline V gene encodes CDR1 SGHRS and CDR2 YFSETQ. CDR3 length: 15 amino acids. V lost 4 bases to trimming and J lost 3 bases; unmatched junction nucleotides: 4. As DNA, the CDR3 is TGCGCCAGCAGCCCGGGACAGGGGGCTTACACTGAAGCTTTCTTT. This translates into CASSPGQGAYTEAFF.

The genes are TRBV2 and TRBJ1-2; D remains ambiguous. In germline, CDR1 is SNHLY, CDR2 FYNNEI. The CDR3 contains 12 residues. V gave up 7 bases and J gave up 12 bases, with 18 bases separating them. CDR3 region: CASTRVIRVDTF. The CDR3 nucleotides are TGTGCCAGCACCCGGGTCATTCGGGTTGACACCTTC.

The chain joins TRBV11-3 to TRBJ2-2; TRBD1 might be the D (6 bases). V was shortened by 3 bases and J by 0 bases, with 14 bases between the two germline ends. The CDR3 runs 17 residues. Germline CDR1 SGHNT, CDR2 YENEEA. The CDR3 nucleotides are TGTGCCAGCAGCTTTATACAGGGTGAACCGAACACCGGGGAGCTGTTTTTT. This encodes CASSFIQGEPNTGELFF.

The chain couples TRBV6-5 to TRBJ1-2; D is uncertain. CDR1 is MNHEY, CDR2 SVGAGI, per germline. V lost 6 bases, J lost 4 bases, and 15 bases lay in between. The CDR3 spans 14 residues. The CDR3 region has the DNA TGTGCCAGCAGGGACCTGGGAATAGCCTATGGCTACACCTTC. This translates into CASRDLGIAYGYTF.

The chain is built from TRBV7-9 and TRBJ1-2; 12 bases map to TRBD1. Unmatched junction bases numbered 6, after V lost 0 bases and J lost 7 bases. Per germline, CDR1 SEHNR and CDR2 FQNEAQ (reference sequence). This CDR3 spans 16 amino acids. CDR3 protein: CASSLAWGQGARGYTF. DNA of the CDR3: TGTGCCAGCAGCTTAGCCTGGGGACAGGGGGCGCGTGGCTACACCTTC.

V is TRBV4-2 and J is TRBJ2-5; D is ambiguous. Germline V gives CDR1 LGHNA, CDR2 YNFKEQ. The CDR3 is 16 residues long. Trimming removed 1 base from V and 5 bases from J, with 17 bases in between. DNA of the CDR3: TGTGCCAGCAGCCAAGGAGGCGTCGGTAGCTATGAGACCCAGTACTTC. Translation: CASSQGGVGSYETQYF.

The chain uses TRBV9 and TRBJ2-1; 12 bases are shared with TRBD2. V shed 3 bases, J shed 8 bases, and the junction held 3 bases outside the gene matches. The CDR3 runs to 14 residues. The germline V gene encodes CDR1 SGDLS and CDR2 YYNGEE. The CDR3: CASSARLAGDEQFF. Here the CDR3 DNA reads TGTGCCAGCAGCGCAAGACTAGCGGGGGATGAGCAGTTCTTC.

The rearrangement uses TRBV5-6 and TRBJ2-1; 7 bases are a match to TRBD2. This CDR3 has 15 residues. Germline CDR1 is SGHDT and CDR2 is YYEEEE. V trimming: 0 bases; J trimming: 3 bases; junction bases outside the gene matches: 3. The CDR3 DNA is TGTGCCAGCAGCTTGGGAGCGGGGATCTACAATGAGCAGTTCTTC. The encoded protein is CASSLGAGIYNEQFF.

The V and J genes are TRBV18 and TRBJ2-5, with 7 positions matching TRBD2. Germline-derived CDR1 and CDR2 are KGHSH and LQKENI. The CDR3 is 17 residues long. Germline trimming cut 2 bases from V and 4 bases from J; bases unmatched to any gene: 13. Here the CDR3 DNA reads TGTGCCAGCTCACCAGGACGGGCTAGCGGACTTATAGAGACCCAGTACTTC. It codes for CASSPGRASGLIETQYF.

CDR3 sequence (DNA): TGTGCCAGCAGTTATCAATCCGGGGCAGGGACATACACCATATATTTT. Protein: CASSYQSGAGTYTIYF. The rearrangement uses TRBV6-5 and TRBJ1-3, with a weak D call TRBD1 (6 bases). Deletions cut 3 bases from V and 8 bases from J, with 20 bases between. There are 16 residues in the CDR3. The V gene's germline CDR1 is MNHEY and CDR2 SVGAGI.

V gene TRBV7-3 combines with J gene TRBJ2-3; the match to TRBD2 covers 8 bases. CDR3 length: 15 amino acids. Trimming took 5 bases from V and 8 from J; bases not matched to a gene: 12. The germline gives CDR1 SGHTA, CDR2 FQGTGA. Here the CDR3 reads CASSQGGLGSGTQYF. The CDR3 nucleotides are TGTGCCAGCAGCCAAGGGGGACTAGGGAGCGGTACGCAGTATTTT.

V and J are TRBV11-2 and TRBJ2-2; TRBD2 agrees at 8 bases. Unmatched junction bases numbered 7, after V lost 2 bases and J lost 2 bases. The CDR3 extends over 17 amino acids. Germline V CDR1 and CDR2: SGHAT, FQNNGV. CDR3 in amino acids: CASSLISGSRNTGELFF. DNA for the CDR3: TGTGCCAGCAGCTTAATCAGCGGGAGTAGAAACACCGGGGAGCTGTTTTTT.

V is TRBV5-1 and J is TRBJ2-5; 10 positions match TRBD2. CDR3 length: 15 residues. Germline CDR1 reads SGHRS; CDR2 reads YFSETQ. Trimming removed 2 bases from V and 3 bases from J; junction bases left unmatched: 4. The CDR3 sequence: CASSLLAGGEETQYF. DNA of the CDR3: TGCGCCAGCAGCTTATTAGCGGGGGGCGAAGAGACCCAGTACTTC. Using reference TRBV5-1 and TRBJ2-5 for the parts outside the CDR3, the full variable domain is KAGVTQTPRYLIKTRGQQVTLSCSPISGHRSVSWYQQTPGQGLQFLFEYFSETQRNKGNFPGRFSGRQFSNSRSEMNVSTLELGDSALYLCASSLLAGGEETQYFGPGTRLLVL.

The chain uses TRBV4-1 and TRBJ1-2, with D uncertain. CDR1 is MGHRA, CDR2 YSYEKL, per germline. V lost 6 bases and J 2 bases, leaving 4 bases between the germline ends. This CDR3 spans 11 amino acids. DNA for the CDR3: TGCGCCAGCAGATGGAACTATGGCTACACCTTC. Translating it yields CASRWNYGYTF.

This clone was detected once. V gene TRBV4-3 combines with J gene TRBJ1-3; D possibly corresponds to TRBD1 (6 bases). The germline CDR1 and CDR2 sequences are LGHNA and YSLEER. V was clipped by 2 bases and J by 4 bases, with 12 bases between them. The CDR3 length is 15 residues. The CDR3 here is CASSQNPGTGNTIYF. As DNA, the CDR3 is TGCGCCAGCAGCCAAAACCCCGGGACAGGAAACACCATATATTTT.

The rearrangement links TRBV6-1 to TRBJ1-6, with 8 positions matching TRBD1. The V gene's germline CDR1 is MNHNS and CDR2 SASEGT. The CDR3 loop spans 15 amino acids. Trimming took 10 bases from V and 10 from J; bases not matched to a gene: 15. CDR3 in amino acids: CATSPQGALRSPLHF. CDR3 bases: TGTGCCACCAGCCCCCAGGGGGCGTTACGATCACCCCTCCACTTT.

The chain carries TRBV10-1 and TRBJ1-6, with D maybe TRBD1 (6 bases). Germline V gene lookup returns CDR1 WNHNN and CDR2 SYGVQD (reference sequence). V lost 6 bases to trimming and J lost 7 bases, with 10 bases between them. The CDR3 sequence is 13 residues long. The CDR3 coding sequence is TGCGCCAGCAGGGACAGAAACAATTCACCCCTCCACTTT. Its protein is CASRDRNNSPLHF.

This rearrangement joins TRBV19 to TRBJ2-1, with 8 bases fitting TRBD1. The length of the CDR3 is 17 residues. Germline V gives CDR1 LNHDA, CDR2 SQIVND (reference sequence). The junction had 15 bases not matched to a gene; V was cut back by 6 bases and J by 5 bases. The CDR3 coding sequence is TGTGCCAGTAGGCCTAGCTACAGGGGGTATCGGAACAATGAGCAGTTCTTC. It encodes CASRPSYRGYRNNEQFF.

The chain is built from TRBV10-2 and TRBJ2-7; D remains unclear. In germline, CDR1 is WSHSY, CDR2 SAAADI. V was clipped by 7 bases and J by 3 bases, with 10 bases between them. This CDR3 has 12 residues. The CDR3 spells CASTDVSYEQYF. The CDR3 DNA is TGCGCCAGCACGGACGTAAGCTACGAGCAGTACTTC.

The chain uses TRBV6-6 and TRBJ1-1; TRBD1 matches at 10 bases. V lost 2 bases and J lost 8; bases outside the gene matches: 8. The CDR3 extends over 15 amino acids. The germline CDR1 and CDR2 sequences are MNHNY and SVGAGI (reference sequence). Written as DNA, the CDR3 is TGTGCCAGCAGTTACGCATCGACAGGGGGCGGAGAAGCTTTCTTT. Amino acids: CASSYASTGGGEAFF.

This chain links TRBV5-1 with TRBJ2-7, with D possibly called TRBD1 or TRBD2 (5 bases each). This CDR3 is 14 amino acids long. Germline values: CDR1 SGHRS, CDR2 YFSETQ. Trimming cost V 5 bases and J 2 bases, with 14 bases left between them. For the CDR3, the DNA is TGCGCCAGCAGTCATGCGTCGGGGCCCTACGAGCAGTACTTC. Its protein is CASSHASGPYEQYF.

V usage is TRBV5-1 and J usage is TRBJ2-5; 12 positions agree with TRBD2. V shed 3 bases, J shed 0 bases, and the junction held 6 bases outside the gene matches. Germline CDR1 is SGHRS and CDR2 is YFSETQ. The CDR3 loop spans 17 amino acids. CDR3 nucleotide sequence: TGCGCCAGCAGCTCGGCTAGCGGGAGGGGGTACCAAGAGACCCAGTACTTC. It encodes CASSSASGRGYQETQYF.

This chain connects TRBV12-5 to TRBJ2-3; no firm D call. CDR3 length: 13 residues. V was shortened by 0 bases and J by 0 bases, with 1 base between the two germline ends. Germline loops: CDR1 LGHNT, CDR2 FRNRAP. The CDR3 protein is CASGLVSTDTQYF. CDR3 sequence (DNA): TGTGCTAGTGGTTTGGTTAGCACAGATACGCAGTATTTT.

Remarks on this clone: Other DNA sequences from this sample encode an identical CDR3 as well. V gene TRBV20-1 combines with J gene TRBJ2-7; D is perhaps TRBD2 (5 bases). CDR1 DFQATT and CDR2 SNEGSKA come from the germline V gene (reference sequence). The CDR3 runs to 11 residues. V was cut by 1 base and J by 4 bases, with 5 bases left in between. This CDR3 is CSARGGYEQYF. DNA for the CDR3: TGCAGTGCTAGAGGCGGGTACGAGCAGTACTTC.

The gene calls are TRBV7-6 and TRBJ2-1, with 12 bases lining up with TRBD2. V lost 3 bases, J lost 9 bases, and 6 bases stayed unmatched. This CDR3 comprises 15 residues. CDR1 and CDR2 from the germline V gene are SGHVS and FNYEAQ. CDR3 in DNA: TGTGCCAGCAGCTTCCTAGCGGGAGGGCCGGGTGAGCAGTTCTTC. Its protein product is CASSFLAGGPGEQFF. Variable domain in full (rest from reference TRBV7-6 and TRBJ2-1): GAGVSQSPRYKVTKRGQDVALRCDPISGHVSLYWYRQALGQGPEFLTYFNYEAQQDKSGLPNDRFSAERPEGSISTLTIQRTEQRDSAMYRCASSFLAGGPGEQFFGPGTRLTVL.